This TCR beta chain came from a study of regulatory T cells in long-lasting Graves disease. This CDR3 region has 13 residues. Between the trimmed V and J ends, which lost 1 base and 8 bases, there was a span of 8 bases. CDR1 and CDR2 (germline): SGHDN, FVKESK. Findings and limits, study-wide: Persistent patients had a count of shared public clonotypes (over 2,500) that exceeded that of new patients (approximately 1,000).

Researchers made TCR beta libraries by using iRepertoire HTBI primers and running Arm-PCR on CDR3 regions. Source study methods: Identification across samples found approximately 60 TRBV and 12 to 15 TRBJ segments. TCRdb called the multiplex PCR reads again in MiXCR, with one record for every CDR3 protein. The V and J calls and clone size are TCRdb's, not the authors'. Counted here are around 460,000 distinct CDR3 sequences, roughly 22% occurring once; the ten biggest clones make up approximately 14%. This clonotype occurred many times. Its antigen remains unknown. Time point indicated: persistent/refractory GD, antithyroid drugs over 5 years with positive TRAb. Scientists built the TCR library using RNA that was extracted from PBMCs. From each patient, 8 to 10 milliliters of peripheral blood was drawn and collected into an EDTA anticoagulant tube.

The source material was peripheral blood mononuclear cells (PBMCs), sampled when the disease was refractory, from a patient treated with antithyroid drugs. The chain has TRBV14 and TRBJ1-4, with D perhaps TRBD1 (5 bases). This TCR was sampled from a female donor with Graves disease. The CDR3 reads CASSQVRGEKLFF. The CDR3 coding sequence is TGTGCCAGCAGCCAAGTTCGGGGGGAAAAACTGTTTTTT.